A selection of T cell receptor beta chains follows, all from one sample in a study of shared clonotypes between healthy human individuals. Repertoires were generated with immunoSEQ multiplex PCR, while TCRdb's copy carries only in-frame clones and drops some. The sample lists more than 2 million clones, just under 95% seen once, with about 1.1% in the top ten. Source material: naive CD8+ T cells sorted from blood. Every receptor here comes from a man aged 18-30 years in good health. Each CDR3 is given with its conserved first and last residue. Each record gives: V gene, clone size, D gene, J gene, CDR3 DNA, CDR3 protein. D genes are given only for firm matches. A row's size may be missing; if present it is once, few, many or a size class.

V: TRBV11-3; size: -; D: -; J: TRBJ2-3; DNA: TGTGCCAGCACCACAAGGGGGGGAACAGATACGCAGTATTTT; CDR3: CASTTRGGTDTQYF
V: TRBV27; size: -; D: TRBD2; J: TRBJ2-3; DNA: TGTGCCAGCAGTTCCTATGCGGGGGGGCCCGATACGCAGTATTTT; CDR3: CASSSYAGGPDTQYF
V: TRBV6-5; size: -; D: -; J: TRBJ1-1; DNA: TGTGCCAGCAGTTACTCAGAAGGCGTAAACACTGAAGCTTTCTTT; CDR3: CASSYSEGVNTEAFF
V: TRBV5-4; size: -; D: TRBD1; J: TRBJ1-6; DNA: TGTGCCAGCAGCTTGGAGGGGGCGGGGCATAATTCACCCCTCCACTTT; CDR3: CASSLEGAGHNSPLHF
V: TRBV19; size: -; D: -; J: TRBJ2-7; DNA: TGTGCCAGTAGTATAGGGGGTTTGGGAACCTACGAGCAGTACTTC; CDR3: CASSIGGLGTYEQYF
V: TRBV13; size: once; D: TRBD1; J: TRBJ2-5; DNA: TGTGCCAGCAGCGGGTACGGGACAGGGGAAGAGACCCAGTACTTC; CDR3: CASSGYGTGEETQYF
V: TRBV19; size: -; D: -; J: TRBJ2-7; DNA: TGTGCCAGTAGTATAGGGGGAAGAGTCTACGAGCAGTACTTC; CDR3: CASSIGGRVYEQYF
V: TRBV13; size: -; D: -; J: TRBJ2-3; DNA: TGTGCCAGCAGCCTCCGGACCGCAAGCACAGATACGCAGTATTTT; CDR3: CASSLRTASTDTQYF
V: TRBV9; size: -; D: TRBD2; J: TRBJ2-1; DNA: TGTGCCAGCAGCGTCGGCGGGGGGTACAATGAGCAGTTCTTC; CDR3: CASSVGGGYNEQFF
V: TRBV15; size: -; D: -; J: TRBJ1-1; DNA: TGTGCCACCAGCGGACTGAACACTGAAGCTTTCTTT; CDR3: CATSGLNTEAFF
V: TRBV9; size: -; D: -; J: TRBJ2-7; DNA: TGTGCCAGCAGCGCTGAAGGCCAATCCTCCTACGAGCAGTACTTC; CDR3: CASSAEGQSSYEQYF
V: TRBV10-2; size: -; D: TRBD1; J: TRBJ2-1; DNA: TGCGCCAGTCGGGTGTGGGACAGGGGGCCTAATGAGCAGTTCTTC; CDR3: CASRVWDRGPNEQFF
V: TRBV11-2; size: -; D: TRBD2; J: TRBJ2-7; DNA: TGTGCCAGCAGCCCAGCGGGAGCCCCTTCCTACGAGCAGTACTTC; CDR3: CASSPAGAPSYEQYF
V: TRBV2; size: -; D: TRBD1; J: TRBJ1-5; DNA: TGTGCCAGCAGGGACGGACAGGCTAGCAATCAGCCCCAGCATTTT; CDR3: CASRDGQASNQPQHF
V: TRBV10-2; size: once; D: -; J: TRBJ1-4; DNA: TGCGCCAGCAGTTCCGGGACCTACAATGAAAAACTGTTTTTT; CDR3: CASSSGTYNEKLFF
V: TRBV4-1; size: -; D: -; J: TRBJ2-7; DNA: TGCGCCAGCAGCCTACCGGGCTACGAGCAGTACTTC; CDR3: CASSLPGYEQYF
V: TRBV5-1; size: -; D: -; J: TRBJ2-7; DNA: TGCGCCAGCAGCACGGAGGAGGGATTAAGTGAGCAGTACTTC; CDR3: CASSTEEGLSEQYF
V: TRBV2; size: -; D: -; J: TRBJ2-1; DNA: TGTGCCAGCAGTGAAGAGGGAAACTACAATGAGCAGTTCTTC; CDR3: CASSEEGNYNEQFF
V: TRBV7-3; size: -; D: TRBD1; J: TRBJ1-2; DNA: TGTGCCAGCAGCCCTACCGGGACAGAGGACTATGGCTACACCTTC; CDR3: CASSPTGTEDYGYTF
V: TRBV6-5; size: -; D: -; J: TRBJ2-7; DNA: TGTGCCAGCAGTTACTCCTGGGATCACTACGAGCAGTACTTC; CDR3: CASSYSWDHYEQYF
V: TRBV6-5; size: -; D: TRBD2; J: TRBJ2-1; DNA: TGTGCCAGCAGTTATCCCGGACTAGCGGGGGAGTGGGAGCAGTTCTTC; CDR3: CASSYPGLAGEWEQFF
V: TRBV7-9; size: -; D: -; J: TRBJ2-1; DNA: TGTGCCAGCAGCCCACCGTGGGGCTCCTACAATGAGCAGTTCTTC; CDR3: CASSPPWGSYNEQFF
V: TRBV10-3; size: few; D: TRBD2; J: TRBJ2-1; DNA: TGTGCCATCGGGGACGGTGGACTAGCGGGGAGTGGGTTCTTC; CDR3: CAIGDGGLAGSGFF
V: TRBV28; size: -; D: -; J: TRBJ2-5; DNA: TGTGCCAGCAGTTGGGACGGCGAGGAGACCCAGTACTTC; CDR3: CASSWDGEETQYF
V: TRBV4-1; size: -; D: -; J: TRBJ2-7; DNA: TGCGCCAGCAGCCAAGGTGTCAGAAACCCCTCCTACGAGCAGTACTTC; CDR3: CASSQGVRNPSYEQYF
V: TRBV2; size: -; D: -; J: TRBJ1-1; DNA: TGTGCCAGCAGTGAACAGAACACTGAAGCTTTCTTT; CDR3: CASSEQNTEAFF
V: TRBV13; size: -; D: TRBD1; J: TRBJ1-5; DNA: TGTGCCAGCAGCTTGGGAGGGGGCGGACAGCCCCAGCATTTT; CDR3: CASSLGGGGQPQHF
V: TRBV7-9; size: -; D: -; J: TRBJ2-5; DNA: TGTGCCAGCAGCACGGCCGTCTGGGAGACCCAGTACTTC; CDR3: CASSTAVWETQYF
V: TRBV5-1; size: -; D: -; J: TRBJ1-2; DNA: TGCGCCAGCAGCTTGTCAGGGCGGGATGGCTACACCTTC; CDR3: CASSLSGRDGYTF
V: TRBV7-6; size: -; D: TRBD1; J: TRBJ1-3; DNA: TGTGCCAGCAGCTCGAAACTTCAGGGGGGAGGAAACACCATATATTTT; CDR3: CASSSKLQGGGNTIYF
V: TRBV7-9; size: -; D: TRBD1; J: TRBJ1-1; DNA: TGTGCCAGCAGCGCGGACAGGGGGCGGCAGGACACTGAAGCTTTCTTT; CDR3: CASSADRGRQDTEAFF
V: TRBV14; size: once; D: -; J: TRBJ1-6; DNA: TGTGCCAGCAGCCTGGACAGAGAAAATTCACCCCTCCACTTT; CDR3: CASSLDRENSPLHF
V: TRBV5-4; size: -; D: TRBD1; J: TRBJ2-7; DNA: TGTGCCAGCAGCTACGGACAGGGTAGGTCCTACGAGCAGTACTTC; CDR3: CASSYGQGRSYEQYF
V: TRBV2; size: -; D: -; J: TRBJ1-5; DNA: TGTGCCAGCAGGACTGGGGGGACTGGTTATAGCAATCAGCCCCAGCATTTT; CDR3: CASRTGGTGYSNQPQHF
V: TRBV4-3; size: -; D: -; J: TRBJ2-7; DNA: TGCGCCAGCAGCGCGCCGGAGGGCAGTTTATCCTACGAGCAGTACTTC; CDR3: CASSAPEGSLSYEQYF
V: TRBV13; size: -; D: TRBD1; J: TRBJ2-5; DNA: TGTGCCAGCAGCACTACTCCGGGACAGGGGTTAGCAGAGACCCAGTACTTC; CDR3: CASSTTPGQGLAETQYF
V: TRBV2; size: -; D: TRBD1; J: TRBJ2-1; DNA: TGTGCCAGCAACGATCGGGACAGGGAAGCGAATGAGCAGTTCTTC; CDR3: CASNDRDREANEQFF
V: TRBV2; size: -; D: -; J: TRBJ1-2; DNA: TGTGCCAGCAGTACCTCGAGGGAGGGCTATGGCTACACCTTC; CDR3: CASSTSREGYGYTF
V: TRBV30; size: -; D: TRBD1; J: TRBJ1-2; DNA: TGTGCCTGGGACGGACAGGGGGACTTAGCTAACTATGGCTACACCTTC; CDR3: CAWDGQGDLANYGYTF
V: TRBV7-9; size: -; D: -; J: TRBJ2-5; DNA: TGTGCCAGCAGCGGGGGGGGACAGATGATCTGGGAGACCCAGTACTTC; CDR3: CASSGGGQMIWETQYF
V: TRBV11-2; size: -; D: -; J: TRBJ2-7; DNA: TGTGCCAGCAGATTAAGCCAGAACTCCTACGAGCAGTACTTC; CDR3: CASRLSQNSYEQYF
V: TRBV27; size: once; D: TRBD1; J: TRBJ1-2; DNA: TGTGCCAGCAGTTCCGGGACAGGGGTTTCCTATGGCTACACCTTC; CDR3: CASSSGTGVSYGYTF
V: TRBV25-1; size: -; D: -; J: TRBJ2-1; DNA: TGTGCCAGCACCCCCGGGAACCCGAGGGGCCTGTACAATGAGCAGTTCTTC; CDR3: CASTPGNPRGLYNEQFF
V: TRBV14; size: -; D: TRBD2; J: TRBJ2-5; DNA: TGTGCCAGCAGCCTCGGAATAGCGGGAGGGGACCCACAAGAGACCCAGTACTTC; CDR3: CASSLGIAGGDPQETQYF